This T cell receptor beta chain was documented in a study of shared clonotypes between healthy human individuals. Germline CDR1 reads MGHDK; CDR2 reads SYGVNS. This CDR3 contains 15 residues. The V and J ends lost 3 bases and 1 base respectively, with 10 bases between them. The table came from immunoSEQ multiplex PCR; TCRdb's copy has only in-frame clones and leaves some out. The sample holds approximately 240,000 clones, 50% to 75% seen once. The sequenced sample was memory CD4+ T cells sorted from blood. Subset specified: CD45RA-negative fraction. This clonotype was obtained from a man aged 25 to 40 in good health. The rearrangement links TRBV25-1 to TRBJ1-5; D call uncertain. The CDR3 sequence is CASSENDGSNQPQHF. CDR3 in DNA: TGTGCCAGCAGTGAGAACGACGGGAGCAATCAGCCCCAGCATTTT.